The 9 T cell receptor beta chains presented below share a single source sample, sequenced in a study of T cells expressing NK-cell markers. TCRdb reprocessed the 5' RACE reads and stores each CDR3 protein as one record, lacking DNA. This sample carries approximately 420,000 distinct CDR3 sequences, with around a tenth going to the ten biggest clones. What was sequenced was blood T cells: a sorted CD56 or NKG2C T cell subset, CD4+ or CD8+ T cells, or bulk PBMC T cells (not recorded which). The source is a woman in her forties or fifties in good health.

This chain links TRBV12-3 or TRBV12-4 with TRBJ2-2; the D call from TCRdb, TRBD1, cannot be confirmed without DNA. This CDR3 is built from 16 residues. Here the CDR3 reads CASSFGGTTNTGELFF.

The chain couples TRBV29-1 to TRBJ2-2; TCRdb's assignment of TRBD2 cannot be checked, as there is no DNA. CDR1 and CDR2 from the germline V gene are SQVTM and ANQGSEA. The CDR3 runs to 14 residues. The CDR3 here is CSAYSGSNTGELFF.

The V gene is TRBV6-6, the J gene TRBJ2-1; checking the TCRdb D call of TRBD1 is not possible without DNA. In germline, CDR1 is MNHNY, CDR2 SVGAGI (reference sequence). This CDR3 has 17 amino acids. The chain's CDR3 is CASSYSGTRGVYNEQFF.

The chain recombines TRBV7-9 with TRBJ2-1. The length of the CDR3 is 16 residues. Germline values: CDR1 SEHNR, CDR2 FQNEAQ (reference sequence). The CDR3 region is CASSFLLSSSYNEQFF.

The chain links TRBV5-1 to TRBJ1-2; TCRdb calls TRBD1, which cannot be checked without DNA. The CDR3 is 15 residues long. Germline V CDR1 and CDR2: SGHRS, YFSETQ. CDR3 sequence reads: CASSLEGGAYYGYTF.

The rearrangement uses TRBV7-2 and TRBJ2-7. CDR1 is SGHTA and CDR2 is FQGNSA in the germline V gene. The CDR3 runs to 15 residues. This CDR3 reads CASSLGAFRSYEQYF.

This chain links TRBV5-1 with TRBJ2-1; TCRdb returns TRBD2, unconfirmable since there is no DNA. Germline CDR1 and CDR2: SGHRS and YFSETQ. This CDR3 has 14 amino acids. The CDR3 loop is CASKETSGEGEQFF.

The rearrangement links TRBV19 to TRBJ2-6; TCRdb lists TRBD1, though no DNA is available to test this call. The CDR3 totals 15 residues. Per germline, CDR1 LNHDA and CDR2 SQIVND (reference sequence). CDR3 in amino acids: CASSVTGVGANVLTF.

The chain joins TRBV9 to TRBJ2-2; the TCRdb D gene call, TRBD2, has no DNA to confirm it. This CDR3 is 16 amino acids long. Per the germline V gene, CDR1 is SGDLS and CDR2 is YYNGEE. This CDR3 reads CASSPSSGRANGELFF. The variable domain in full, completed from reference TRBV9 and TRBJ2-2, reads DSGVTQTPKHLITATGQRVTLRCSPRSGDLSVYWYQQSLDQGLQFLIQYYNGEERAKGNILERFSAQQFPDLHSELNLSSLELGDSALYFCASSPSSGRANGELFFGEGSRLTVL.